The 20 T cell receptor beta chains below come from one sample, sequenced in a study of cytomegalovirus exposure and HLA in healthy donors. Primers included in the PCR were 60 Vbeta and 13 Jbeta primers. Repertoires were generated with immunoSEQ multiplex PCR, while TCRdb's copy carries only in-frame clones and drops some. Among some 85,000 clones listed, roughly 79% were seen once. Sequenced input: PBMCs. All receptors derive from a young man in good health and CMV-seropositive.

This chain uses TRBV10-1 with TRBJ2-1; 8 bases line up with TRBD2. V was pared by 3 bases and J by 9 bases, with 10 bases of the junction left unmatched. This CDR3 has 15 amino acids. Germline V gene sequence: CDR1 WNHNN, CDR2 SYGVQD (reference sequence). The CDR3, as DNA: TGCGCCAGCAGTGATGGCGGGAGGAGGGTACGTGAGCAGTTCTTC. This encodes CASSDGGRRVREQFF.

This clone has just a few counts. The chain has TRBV11-3 and TRBJ2-3, with D perhaps TRBD2 (5 bases). Germline-derived CDR1 and CDR2 are SGHNT and YENEEA. The CDR3 spans 15 residues. Between the trimmed V and J ends, which lost 2 bases and 4 bases, there was a span of 13 bases. CDR3 in amino acids: CASSLNRISADTQYF. DNA for the CDR3: TGTGCCAGCAGCTTAAACCGGATTAGCGCAGATACGCAGTATTTT.

This CDR3 reads CASSLRVLAEAFF. The DNA for the CDR3 is TGTGCCAGCAGTCTCAGGGTTCTCGCTGAAGCTTTCTTT. This sequence joins TRBV6-5 and TRBJ1-1; maybe TRBD1 (5 bases). V was pared by 5 bases and J by 6 bases, with 13 bases between. Germline CDR1 is MNHEY and CDR2 is SVGAGI. The CDR3 runs 13 residues.

This chain joins TRBV29-1 and TRBJ1-1; D unresolved. The germline CDR1 and CDR2 sequences are SQVTM and ANQGSEA. This CDR3 contains 13 residues. V lost 0 bases, J lost 1 base, and 6 bases lay in between. The CDR3 region has the DNA TGCAGCGTTGAAGAGAGGTCGAACACTGAAGCTTTCTTT. Translation: CSVEERSNTEAFF.

V is TRBV25-1 and J is TRBJ1-2; no clear D. The CDR3 loop spans 11 amino acids. Germline V gene sequence: CDR1 MGHDK, CDR2 SYGVNS. Trimming removed 4 bases from V and 6 bases from J, with 6 bases in between. DNA for the CDR3: TGTGCCAGCAGTGCAGGAAATGGCTACACCTTC. Protein sequence: CASSAGNGYTF.

The genes are TRBV29-1 and TRBJ2-7, with 10 positions matching TRBD2. Unmatched junction bases numbered 10, after V lost 1 base and J lost 1 base. The length of the CDR3 is 17 residues. Germline values: CDR1 SQVTM, CDR2 ANQGSEA. This CDR3 reads CSVEVRAGLASSYEQYF. The CDR3 DNA sequence: TGCAGCGTTGAAGTCCGAGCGGGACTAGCGTCGTCCTACGAGCAGTACTTC.

The rearrangement uses TRBV7-3 and TRBJ1-1, with D unresolved. The V gene's germline CDR1 is SGHTA and CDR2 FQGTGA. This CDR3 region has 13 residues. The germline V and J ends were trimmed by 5 bases and 4 bases, with 11 bases remaining between them. CDR3: CASSPEGGTEAFF. In DNA form, the CDR3 reads TGTGCCAGCAGCCCAGAGGGCGGCACTGAAGCTTTCTTT.

This chain connects TRBV25-1 to TRBJ2-3, with 15 bases lining up with TRBD2. V trimming: 4 bases; J trimming: 7 bases; junction bases outside the gene matches: 3. Per the germline V gene, CDR1 is MGHDK and CDR2 is SYGVNS. This CDR3 is built from 15 residues. The CDR3 loop reads CASSGGTSGRNTQYF. The CDR3 region has the DNA TGTGCCAGCAGTGGGGGGACTAGCGGGAGGAATACGCAGTATTTT.

V usage is TRBV10-3 and J usage is TRBJ2-7; 10 bases align to TRBD2. V gave up 6 bases and J gave up 2 bases; unmatched junction bases: 7. Germline CDR1 is ENHRY and CDR2 is SYGVKD. CDR3 length: 15 residues. The CDR3 nucleotides read TGTGCCATCAGCGAAGGACTAGCGGAAGCCTACGAGCAGTACTTC. Its protein product is CAISEGLAEAYEQYF.

CDR3 region: CASRPNTLREQYF. CDR3 DNA sequence: TGTGCCAGTAGACCTAATACCCTGAGGGAGCAGTACTTC. The V gene is TRBV19, the J gene TRBJ2-7; no firm D call. Germline V gives CDR1 LNHDA, CDR2 SQIVND (reference sequence). V gave up 6 bases and J gave up 7 bases, with 16 bases separating them. This CDR3 spans 13 amino acids.

The V gene is TRBV5-1, the J gene TRBJ2-1; a weak D match, TRBD1 (6 bases). The CDR3 totals 16 residues. Germline CDR1 reads SGHRS; CDR2 reads YFSETQ. Trimming removed 0 bases from V and 0 bases from J, with 10 bases in between. In DNA form, the CDR3 reads TGCGCCAGCAGCTTGGCGGGGACAAGCTCCTACAATGAGCAGTTCTTC. This encodes CASSLAGTSSYNEQFF.

This clone was recorded a few times. The rearrangement joins TRBV5-5 to TRBJ2-7; tentatively, D is TRBD1 (6 bases). The ends were cut back, 4 bases at V and 2 bases at J, with 7 bases in the middle. The CDR3 sequence is 12 residues long. CDR1 and CDR2 (germline): SGHKS, YYEKEE (reference sequence). This CDR3 is CASSRTAYEQYF. The CDR3 region has the DNA TGTGCCAGCAGCCGGACAGCCTACGAGCAGTACTTC.

The chain combines TRBV11-2 with TRBJ1-4, with TRBD1 matching over 7 bases. Germline loops: CDR1 SGHAT, CDR2 FQNNGV. V shed 5 bases and J 8 bases; nucleotides not matched to a gene: 8. The CDR3 loop spans 14 amino acids. The DNA of the CDR3 is TGTGCCAGCAGCCACGCAGGGGGTAACGAAAAACTGTTTTTT. Residues: CASSHAGGNEKLFF.

This chain connects TRBV29-1 to TRBJ1-3; D is uncertain. Between the trimmed V and J ends, which lost 5 bases and 4 bases, there was a span of 6 bases. Germline V CDR1 and CDR2: SQVTM, ANQGSEA. The CDR3 spans 11 residues. The CDR3: CSVYRGNTIYF. The CDR3 bases are TGCAGCGTTTATAGAGGAAACACCATATATTTT.

This clone was detected a few times. The chain combines TRBV6-1 with TRBJ2-7; 8 positions agree with TRBD1. Germline V gives CDR1 MNHNS, CDR2 SASEGT. The ends lost 4 bases at V and 3 bases at J; junction bases unmatched: 8. The CDR3 has 15 amino acids. Here the CDR3 DNA reads TGTGCCAGCAGTGCGACAGGGGAAGGCGGCTACGAGCAGTACTTC. This encodes CASSATGEGGYEQYF.

The chain uses TRBV6-5 and TRBJ1-1; maybe TRBD1 (5 bases). V was pared by 5 bases and J by 4 bases, with 17 bases between. Germline CDR1 MNHEY, CDR2 SVGAGI. This CDR3 region has 15 residues. The CDR3 DNA reads TGTGCCAGCAGTATCACTGGGGCCTCGGGCACTGAAGCTTTCTTT. Translation: CASSITGASGTEAFF.

The sample holds a few counts of this clone. The genes are TRBV7-9 and TRBJ1-1, with D perhaps matching TRBD1 (5 bases). This CDR3 comprises 14 residues. Per germline, CDR1 SEHNR and CDR2 FQNEAQ (reference sequence). V was trimmed by 2 bases and J by 1 base, leaving 8 bases between them. The DNA of the CDR3 is TGTGCCAGCAGCTTAAGTCAGGGGAACACTGAAGCTTTCTTT. It translates to CASSLSQGNTEAFF.

V gene TRBV19 combines with J gene TRBJ1-1, with D unclear. The CDR3 has 13 residues. Trimming shortened V by 8 bases and J by 12 bases, and 22 bases separated the two germline ends. From germline, CDR1 is LNHDA and CDR2 SQIVND (reference sequence). The CDR3 region has the DNA TGTGCCAGTCAAAACCTGGGAGTAAGTCAGTCTTTCTTT. It is translated as CASQNLGVSQSFF.

This clone was counted a few times. The chain is built from TRBV5-8 and TRBJ1-1; D is ambiguous. Trimming cost V 0 bases and J 2 bases, with 11 bases left between them. The CDR3 spans 15 residues. Germline V gene data show CDR1 as SGHTS and CDR2 as YDEGEE. In DNA form, the CDR3 reads TGTGCCAGCAGCTTGGCCTGGCAGGCTAACACTGAAGCTTTCTTT. It is translated as CASSLAWQANTEAFF.

This clone was detected ten times or more. This chain uses TRBV11-3 with TRBJ2-7; a possible D gene is TRBD2 (6 bases). Germline loops: CDR1 SGHNT, CDR2 YENEEA. Trimming pared 7 bases from V and 0 bases from J, leaving 22 bases between. The CDR3 is 17 amino acids. DNA of the CDR3: TGTGCCAGCATCCACAGAACGGGACTCGAGAGCTCCTACGAGCAGTACTTC. It yields the protein CASIHRTGLESSYEQYF.